The 5 T cell receptor beta chains reported below all come from one sample, sequenced in a study of cytomegalovirus exposure and HLA in healthy donors. The PCR ran on 60 Vbeta and 13 Jbeta primers. TCRdb's table, derived via immunoSEQ multiplex PCR, lists solely in-frame clones and lacks some. The sample consists of some 120,000 clones, more than 8% of them appearing once. The sequencing input was PBMCs. Receptors were obtained from a man in his forties or fifties in good health and CMV-seronegative.

The chain links TRBV18 to TRBJ1-5; 10 nucleotides agree with TRBD1. Unmatched junction bases numbered 8, after V lost 6 bases and J lost 6 bases. CDR3 length equals 15 residues. Germline assignment: CDR1 KGHSH and CDR2 LQKENI. In nucleotides, the CDR3 is TGTGCCAGCTCCCCCCCGGGGACAGGGGTTCAGCCCCAGCATTTT. This codes for CASSPPGTGVQPQHF.

This clone was counted ten times or more. This rearrangement joins TRBV7-9 to TRBJ2-5, with D hard to call. From germline, CDR1 is SEHNR and CDR2 FQNEAQ (reference sequence). V lost 5 bases and J lost 3, with 13 bases in between. This CDR3 comprises 14 residues. The CDR3 spells CASSPEDMEETQYF. CDR3 bases: TGTGCCAGCAGCCCGGAAGACATGGAAGAGACCCAGTACTTC.

This clone was seen only a few times. Within the sample, other DNA sequences also encode this same CDR3. This chain links TRBV2 with TRBJ1-6; TRBD1 might be the D (6 bases). Germline V CDR1 and CDR2: SNHLY, FYNNEI. Trimming took off 5 bases at V and 5 bases at J, with 13 bases between the two ends. The CDR3 spans 15 residues. The CDR3 reads CASSPDSQDNSPLHF. CDR3 nucleotide sequence: TGTGCCAGCAGTCCGGACAGCCAAGATAATTCACCCCTCCACTTT.

The rearrangement links TRBV2 to TRBJ1-2; 7 bases align to TRBD1. Germline V gene data show CDR1 as SNHLY and CDR2 as FYNNEI. This CDR3 contains 14 residues. V lost 0 bases and J lost 4; bases outside the gene matches: 2. The CDR3 bases are TGTGCCAGCAGTGAAGCAGGGGGCCCCTATGGCTACACCTTC. This gives the protein CASSEAGGPYGYTF.

In its sample, this clone was seen a few times. This chain joins TRBV11-2 and TRBJ1-1, with D possibly matching TRBD1 (5 bases). The V gene's germline CDR1 is SGHAT and CDR2 FQNNGV. Trimming pared 2 bases from V and 4 bases from J, leaving 8 bases between. The CDR3 has 13 residues. The CDR3 spells CASSLSGRTEAFF. The CDR3 DNA reads as TGTGCCAGCAGCTTATCAGGGCGCACTGAAGCTTTCTTT. The complete variable domain, with remaining parts taken from reference TRBV11-2 and TRBJ1-1, reads EAGVAQSPRYKIIEKRQSVAFWCNPISGHATLYWYQQILGQGPKLLIQFQNNGVVDDSQLPKDRFSAERLKGVDSTLKIQPAKLEDSAVYLCASSLSGRTEAFFGQGTRLTVV.